The next 15 T cell receptor beta chains were all read from a single sample in a study of cytomegalovirus exposure and HLA in healthy donors. This PCR relied on a set of 60 Vbeta primers and 13 Jbeta primers. Sequencing was performed with immunoSEQ multiplex PCR; in TCRdb, only in-frame clones are kept and a portion is missing. The sample has approximately 140,000 clones, roughly 83% seen once. What was sequenced was PBMCs. These receptors all stem from a human donor in good health.

This clone came up a few times. This rearrangement joins TRBV7-9 to TRBJ2-7; D is unresolved. The CDR3 is made up of 14 amino acids. The V gene's germline CDR1 is SEHNR and CDR2 FQNEAQ (reference sequence). The germline V and J ends were trimmed by 1 base and 5 bases, with 12 bases remaining between them. The CDR3 spells CASSLGRLTDEQYF. CDR3 DNA: TGTGCCAGCAGCTTAGGGCGGCTCACCGACGAGCAGTACTTC.

Only a few counts were recorded for this clone. The chain employs TRBV30 and TRBJ1-5; perhaps TRBD1 as D (5 bases). V dropped 2 bases and J dropped 2 bases, with 19 bases sitting between them. The CDR3 length is 17 residues. The germline V gene has CDR1 GTSNPN and CDR2 SVGIG (reference sequence). The CDR3 coding sequence is TGTGCCTGGAGTATGGCAGGGTTAGTACTGGGCAATCAGCCCCAGCATTTT. Translating gives CAWSMAGLVLGNQPQHF.

This clone was recorded only once. The CDR3 loop reads CASSLNRGSGNTIYF. The CDR3 DNA is TGTGCCAGCAGCTTGAATAGGGGAAGTGGAAACACCATATATTTT. V is TRBV5-6 and J is TRBJ1-3; D is possibly TRBD1 (5 bases). The CDR3 extends over 15 amino acids. V was clipped by 1 base and J by 3 bases, with 11 bases between them. Germline CDR1 and CDR2: SGHDT and YYEEEE.

The J gene is TRBJ1-3, the V gene TRBV9, with D uncertain. The CDR3 consists of 18 residues. From germline, CDR1 is SGDLS and CDR2 YYNGEE. Trimming pared 4 bases from V and 0 bases from J, leaving 20 bases between. CDR3 amino acids: CASSSDRPGAFSGNTIYF. In DNA, the CDR3 is TGTGCCAGCAGCTCCGATCGACCAGGCGCTTTCTCTGGAAACACCATATATTTT.

The chain has TRBV7-2 and TRBJ2-1, with 7 nucleotides matching TRBD2. Germline assignment: CDR1 SGHTA and CDR2 FQGNSA. The CDR3 has 17 residues. V was pared by 5 bases and J by 5 bases, with 15 bases of the junction left unmatched. Here the CDR3 DNA reads TGTGCCAGCAGCCGAGTGGTTGGGAGGGCCGGGGACAATGAGCAGTTCTTC. Translating gives CASSRVVGRAGDNEQFF.

The V and J genes are TRBV7-9 and TRBJ2-3; D perhaps matches TRBD1 (6 bases). The CDR3 loop spans 17 amino acids. From germline, CDR1 is SEHNR and CDR2 FQNEAQ (reference sequence). V lost 0 bases and J 0 bases, leaving 13 bases between the germline ends. CDR3 residues: CASSLAHTGLSTDTQYF. CDR3 DNA sequence: TGTGCCAGCAGCTTAGCGCATACAGGGCTTAGCACAGATACGCAGTATTTT.

This chain joins TRBV28 and TRBJ1-2; the match to TRBD1 covers 7 bases. CDR1 and CDR2 (germline): MDHEN, SYDVKM. With 7 bases clipped from V and 5 bases from J, the junction kept 7 bases outside the gene matches. The CDR3 loop spans 13 amino acids. This chain's CDR3 is CASIATGEYGYTF. In DNA form, the CDR3 reads TGTGCCAGCATAGCTACAGGGGAATATGGCTACACCTTC.

J is TRBJ2-7 and V is TRBV7-8; the D gene is possibly TRBD2 (6 bases). Trimming took 5 bases from V and 6 from J, leaving 11 bases between them. In germline, CDR1 is SGHVS, CDR2 FQNEAQ. This CDR3 spans 12 amino acids. Written as DNA, the CDR3 is TGTGCCAGCAGCCCCTCTAGCGTCGAGCAGTACTTC. Amino acids: CASSPSSVEQYF.

The rearrangement joins TRBV7-9 to TRBJ1-1, with 10 bases that match TRBD1. CDR3 size: 16 residues. Germline trimming cut 5 bases from V and 5 bases from J; bases unmatched to any gene: 11. Germline V lookup: CDR1 SEHNR, CDR2 FQNEAQ (reference sequence). The CDR3 is CASSPTRDRGGTEAFF. CDR3 coding DNA: TGTGCCAGCAGCCCGACGAGGGACAGGGGTGGAACTGAAGCTTTCTTT.

The chain uses TRBV7-2 and TRBJ1-4; 9 nucleotides align to TRBD1. The CDR3 has 14 residues. Germline loops: CDR1 SGHTA, CDR2 FQGNSA. V dropped 5 bases and J dropped 8; count of bases not matched to a gene: 6. The CDR3 loop is CASSTQGAREKLFF. The CDR3 DNA follows: TGTGCCAGCAGCACACAGGGGGCGCGGGAAAAACTGTTTTTT.

This clone was counted a few times. The V gene is TRBV6-5, the J gene TRBJ1-1; no firm D call. There are 13 residues in the CDR3. V lost 4 bases to trimming and J lost 1 base, with 7 bases between them. The germline V gene has CDR1 MNHEY and CDR2 SVGAGI. The CDR3 region has the DNA TGTGCCAGCAGTTCTAGAGAGAACACTGAAGCTTTCTTT. It codes for CASSSRENTEAFF.

The chain joins TRBV14 to TRBJ1-5; no clear D gene. The germline V and J ends were trimmed by 0 bases and 10 bases, with 10 bases remaining between them. Germline loops: CDR1 SGHDN, CDR2 FVKESK. The CDR3 runs 13 residues. The CDR3 spells CASSQDGSRPQHF. DNA for the CDR3: TGTGCCAGCAGCCAAGATGGTAGTCGCCCCCAGCATTTT. The full variable domain, completed using reference TRBV14 and TRBJ1-5, is EAGVTQFPSHSVIEKGQTVTLRCDPISGHDNLYWYRRVMGKEIKFLLHFVKESKQDESGMPNNRFLAERTGGTYSTLKVQPAELEDSGVYFCASSQDGSRPQHFGDGTRLSIL.

The chain joins TRBV4-2 to TRBJ2-1; 7 bases agree with TRBD2. Germline-derived CDR1 and CDR2 are LGHNA and YNFKEQ. V shed 6 bases, J shed 4 bases, and the junction held 6 bases outside the gene matches. The CDR3 is 14 amino acids. CDR3 coding DNA: TGTGCCAGCAGGCTCGGGGGGACTTACAATGAGCAGTTCTTC. Encoded protein: CASRLGGTYNEQFF.

The chain recombines TRBV30 with TRBJ1-2; D is perhaps TRBD1 (5 bases). The germline V and J ends were trimmed by 8 bases and 8 bases, with 18 bases remaining between them. Germline CDR1 GTSNPN, CDR2 SVGIG (reference sequence). The CDR3 extends over 12 amino acids. CDR3 DNA sequence: TGTGCCCGGCGGGAAGGGGCGAGGGGCTACACCTTC. It encodes CARREGARGYTF.

The gene calls are TRBV19 and TRBJ1-1, with a tentative D call TRBD1 (5 bases). The CDR3 has 15 amino acids. Trimming took off 1 base at V and 2 bases at J, with 11 bases between the two ends. Germline V gives CDR1 LNHDA, CDR2 SQIVND (reference sequence). The CDR3 DNA follows: TGTGCCAGTAGTATAGGACGACAGCTTAACACTGAAGCTTTCTTT. It encodes CASSIGRQLNTEAFF.